This T cell receptor beta chain was obtained from a study of cytomegalovirus exposure and HLA in healthy donors (TCRdb year 2017). Turning to the overall study: According to a later analysis, one platform produced both the 120 validation repertoires and the 730 or so repertoires of the first cohort. The aim of the study was to test whether cataloging public T cell receptors could identify signatures of past pathogen exposure. A separate validation cohort of roughly 110 different subjects was used in addition to the approximately 610-subject first cohort. To predict cytomegalovirus infection status, the study combined high-throughput TCR immunosequencing, statistical association of individual TCRs with disease status, and machine learning.

Study-wide findings and limitations: Most TCR sequences were seen in very few donors, while some public TCRs were found in many individuals. A few of the identified cytomegalovirus-associated TCR beta chains were confirmed in vitro to be specific for cytomegalovirus antigens. The classifier was reported to diagnose cytomegalovirus status with high specificity and sensitivity in both the original cohort and the validation cohort. The authors suggested that the approach could potentially be extended to other disease states and immunological phenotypes. Of the cluster scores, 85% to 95% were above 0 in a later analysis, which found that TCRs clustered in the first cohort also tended to co-occur in the approximately 120 validation repertoires. The study listed approximately 150 TCR beta chains as associated with cytomegalovirus. A later analysis had no HLA typing for the validation cohort, so co-occurrence there was scored across all 130 or so repertoires.

Library preparation employed the immunoSEQ multiplex PCR assay. Regarding the original processing steps: A statistical classification framework was built to diagnose cytomegalovirus status from the catalog of TCR beta chain sequences. Imported from immuneACCESS, the table was reduced by TCRdb to in-frame sequences with V and J called. These copies leave out some clones; in studies compared against another copy, an unresolved V gene accounts for under half, and the cause of the remainder is not known. That table is the source of V, J and clone size, and D and trimming were worked out from the DNA. Across this sample there are 200,000 or so clones, with about 80% seen only once. The ten biggest clones cover about 7% of the sample. A remark on this clone: Its specific antigen is unknown. Base quality data are lacking; no much larger clone is found one base away.

Separate from the approximately 700-subject first cohort, the validation cohort of roughly 130 subjects was the group to which the donors belonged. CDR1 and CDR2 were assigned from the germline V gene as SGDLS and YYNGEE. Its CDR3 holds 15 amino acids, cysteine through phenylalanine. The read is trimmed to its CDR3 DNA, 45 bases read in frame from base 1. V and J lose 0 bases and 2 bases, and a span of 9 bases separates them. The chain is encoded by TRBV9 joined to TRBJ1-5, with the D gene not clear enough to name. The sample was PBMCs. The clonotype comes from a man aged 18-30 years in good health and CMV-seropositive. At the DNA level, the sequence is TGTGCCAGCAGCGTAGGAGGGTTAGGCAATCAGCCCCAGCATTTT. Its protein is CASSVGGLGNQPQHF. The CDR3 plus the reference TRBV9 and TRBJ1-5 genes for the other parts give the full variable domain: DSGVTQTPKHLITATGQRVTLRCSPRSGDLSVYWYQQSLDQGLQFLIQYYNGEERAKGNILERFSAQQFPDLHSELNLSSLELGDSALYFCASSVGGLGNQPQHFGDGTRLSIL.